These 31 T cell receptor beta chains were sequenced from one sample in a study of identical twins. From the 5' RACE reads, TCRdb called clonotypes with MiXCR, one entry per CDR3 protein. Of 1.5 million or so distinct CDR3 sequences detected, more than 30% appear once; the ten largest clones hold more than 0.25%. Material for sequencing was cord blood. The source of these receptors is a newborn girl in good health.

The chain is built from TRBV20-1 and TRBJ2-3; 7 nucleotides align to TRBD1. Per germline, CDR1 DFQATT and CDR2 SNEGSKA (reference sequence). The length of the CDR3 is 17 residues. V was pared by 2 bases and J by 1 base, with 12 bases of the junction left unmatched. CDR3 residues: CSARWDVRDRGTDTQYF. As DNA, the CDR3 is TGCAGTGCTAGATGGGACGTCCGGGACAGAGGCACAGATACGCAGTATTTT.

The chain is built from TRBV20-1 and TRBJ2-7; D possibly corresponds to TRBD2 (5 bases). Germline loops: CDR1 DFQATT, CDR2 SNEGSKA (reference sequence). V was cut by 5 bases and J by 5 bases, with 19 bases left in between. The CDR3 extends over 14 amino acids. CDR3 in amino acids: CSALRLTPSDEQYF. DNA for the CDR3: TGCAGTGCTCTGAGACTAACCCCCTCTGACGAGCAGTACTTC.

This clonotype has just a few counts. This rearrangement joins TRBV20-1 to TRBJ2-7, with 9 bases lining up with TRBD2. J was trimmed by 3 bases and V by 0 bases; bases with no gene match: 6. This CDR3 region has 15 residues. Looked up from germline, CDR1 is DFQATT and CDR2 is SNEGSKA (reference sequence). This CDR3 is CSARDPSGDLYEQYF. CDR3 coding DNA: TGCAGTGCTAGAGACCCTAGCGGGGACCTCTACGAGCAGTACTTC.

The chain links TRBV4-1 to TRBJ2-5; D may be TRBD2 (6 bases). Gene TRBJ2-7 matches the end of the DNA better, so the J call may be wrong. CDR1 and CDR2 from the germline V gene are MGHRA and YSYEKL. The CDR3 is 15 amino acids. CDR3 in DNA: TGCGCCAGCAGCCGATTAGTGGGAGGTTTTGACGAGCAGTACTTC. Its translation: CASSRLVGGFDEQYF.

CDR3 in DNA: TGTGCCAGCCCTGACAGGGCTGAAAAACTGTTTTTT. Translation gives CASPDRAEKLFF. This chain links TRBV6-6 with TRBJ1-4; 7 bases are shared with TRBD1. Losses at the gene ends were 8 bases for V and 7 bases for J; bases not matched to a gene: 4. Germline lookup yields CDR1 MNHNY and CDR2 SVGAGI (reference sequence). The CDR3 consists of 12 residues.

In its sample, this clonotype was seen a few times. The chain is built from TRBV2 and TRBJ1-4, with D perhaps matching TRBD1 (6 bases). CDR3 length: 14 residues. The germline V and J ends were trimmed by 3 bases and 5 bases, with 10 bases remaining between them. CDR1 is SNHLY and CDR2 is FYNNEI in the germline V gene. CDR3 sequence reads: CASSEGRGNEKLFF. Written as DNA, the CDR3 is TGTGCCAGCAGTGAGGGAAGGGGGAATGAAAAACTGTTTTTT.

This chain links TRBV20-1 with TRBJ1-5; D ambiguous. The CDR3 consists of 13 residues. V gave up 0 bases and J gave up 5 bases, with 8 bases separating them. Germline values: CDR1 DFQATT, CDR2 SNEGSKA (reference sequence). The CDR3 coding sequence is TGCAGTGCTAGAGACTACATCGATCAGCCCCAGCATTTT. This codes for CSARDYIDQPQHF.

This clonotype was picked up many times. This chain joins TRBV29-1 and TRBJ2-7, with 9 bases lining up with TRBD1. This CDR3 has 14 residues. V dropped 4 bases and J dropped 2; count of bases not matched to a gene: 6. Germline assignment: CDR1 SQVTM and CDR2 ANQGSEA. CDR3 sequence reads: CSVGRGQGTYEQYF. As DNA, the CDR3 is TGCAGCGTTGGAAGGGGACAGGGAACCTACGAGCAGTACTTC.

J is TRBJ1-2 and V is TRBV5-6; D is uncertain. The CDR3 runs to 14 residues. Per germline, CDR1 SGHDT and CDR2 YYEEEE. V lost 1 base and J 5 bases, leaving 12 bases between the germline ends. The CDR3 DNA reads TGTGCCAGCAGCTTGAGTGCGGCGGCTTATGGCTACACCTTC. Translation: CASSLSAAAYGYTF.

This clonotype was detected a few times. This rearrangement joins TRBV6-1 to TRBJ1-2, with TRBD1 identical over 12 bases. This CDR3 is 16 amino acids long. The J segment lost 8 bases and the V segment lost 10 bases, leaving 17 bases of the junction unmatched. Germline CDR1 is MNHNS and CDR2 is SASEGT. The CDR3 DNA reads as TGTGCCATACGACCAGTACCGGGACAGGGGGCGCAAGGCTACACCTTC. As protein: CAIRPVPGQGAQGYTF.

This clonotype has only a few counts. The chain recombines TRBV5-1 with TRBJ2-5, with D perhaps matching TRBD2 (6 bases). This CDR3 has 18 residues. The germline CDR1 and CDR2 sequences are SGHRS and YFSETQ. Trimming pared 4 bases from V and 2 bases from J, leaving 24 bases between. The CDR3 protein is CASSPLGVGGPIQETQYF. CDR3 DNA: TGCGCCAGCAGCCCCCTCGGGGTTGGAGGGCCCATTCAAGAGACCCAGTACTTC.

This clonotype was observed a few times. In DNA, the CDR3 is TGCGCCAGCAGTGAGTTGGTGGGACCCTACGAGCAGTACTTC. Translating gives CASSELVGPYEQYF. The chain couples TRBV10-2 to TRBJ2-5, with D perhaps TRBD1 or TRBD2 (5 bases each). The J call may be mistaken, given a closer DNA end match to TRBJ2-7. Germline V gene sequence: CDR1 WSHSY, CDR2 SAAADI. The CDR3 is made up of 14 amino acids.

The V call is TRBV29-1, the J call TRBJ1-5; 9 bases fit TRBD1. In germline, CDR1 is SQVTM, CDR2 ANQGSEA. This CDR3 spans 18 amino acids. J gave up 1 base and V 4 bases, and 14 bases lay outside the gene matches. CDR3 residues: CSVGGSRQGEGSNQPQHF. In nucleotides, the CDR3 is TGCAGCGTTGGAGGTAGTCGACAGGGGGAAGGCAGCAATCAGCCCCAGCATTTT.

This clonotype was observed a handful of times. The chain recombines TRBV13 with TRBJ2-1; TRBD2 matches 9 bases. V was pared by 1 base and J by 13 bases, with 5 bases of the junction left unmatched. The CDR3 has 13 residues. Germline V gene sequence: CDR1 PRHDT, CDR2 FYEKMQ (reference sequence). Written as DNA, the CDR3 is TGTGCCAGCAGCTTAGCCGGGACTAGCTTCCAGTTCTTC. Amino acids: CASSLAGTSFQFF.

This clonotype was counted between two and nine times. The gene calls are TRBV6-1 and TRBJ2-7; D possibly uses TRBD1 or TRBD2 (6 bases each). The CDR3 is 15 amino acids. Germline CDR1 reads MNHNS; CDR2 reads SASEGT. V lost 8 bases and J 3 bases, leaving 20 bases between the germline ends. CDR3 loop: CASSKRGAANYEQYF. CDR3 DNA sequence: TGTGCCAGCTCCAAAAGGGGGGCAGCTAACTACGAGCAGTACTTC.

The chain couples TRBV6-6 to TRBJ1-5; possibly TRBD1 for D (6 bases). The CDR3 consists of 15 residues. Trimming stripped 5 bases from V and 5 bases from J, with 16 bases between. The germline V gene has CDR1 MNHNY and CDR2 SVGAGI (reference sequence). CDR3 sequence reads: CASSQQGRGDQPQHF. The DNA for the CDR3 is TGTGCCAGCAGTCAACAGGGTAGGGGCGATCAGCCCCAGCATTTT.

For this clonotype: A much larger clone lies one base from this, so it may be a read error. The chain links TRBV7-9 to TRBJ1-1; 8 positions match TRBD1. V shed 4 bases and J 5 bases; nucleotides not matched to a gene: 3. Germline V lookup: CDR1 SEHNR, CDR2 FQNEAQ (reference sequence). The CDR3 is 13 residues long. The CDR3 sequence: CASSWTGKTEAFF. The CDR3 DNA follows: TGTGCCAGCAGCTGGACAGGGAAGACTGAAGCTTTCTTT. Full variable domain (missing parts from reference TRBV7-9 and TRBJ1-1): DTGVSQNPRHKITKRGQNVTFRCDPISEHNRLYWYRQTLGQGPEFLTYFQNEAQLEKSRLLSDRFSAERPKGSFSTLEIQRTEQGDSAMYLCASSWTGKTEAFFGQGTRLTVV.

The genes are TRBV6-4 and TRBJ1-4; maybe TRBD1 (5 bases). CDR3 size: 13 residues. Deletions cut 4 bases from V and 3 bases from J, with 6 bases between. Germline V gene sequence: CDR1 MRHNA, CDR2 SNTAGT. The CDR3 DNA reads TGTGCCAGCAGTGCCAGGGCTAATGAAAAACTGTTTTTT. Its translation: CASSARANEKLFF.

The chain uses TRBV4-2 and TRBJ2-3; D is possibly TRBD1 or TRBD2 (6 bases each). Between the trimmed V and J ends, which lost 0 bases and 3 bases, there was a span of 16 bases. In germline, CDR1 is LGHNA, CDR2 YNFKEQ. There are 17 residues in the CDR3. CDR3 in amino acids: CASSQEVKGGGTDTQYF. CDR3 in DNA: TGTGCCAGCAGCCAAGAGGTGAAGGGGGGAGGTACAGATACGCAGTATTTT.

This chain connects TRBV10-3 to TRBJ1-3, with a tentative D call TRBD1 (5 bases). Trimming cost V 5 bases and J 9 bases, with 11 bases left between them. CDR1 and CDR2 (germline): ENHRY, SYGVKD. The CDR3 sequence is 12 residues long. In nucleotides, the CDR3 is TGTGCCATCAGTTCCACTGGGGGCACCATATATTTT. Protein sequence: CAISSTGGTIYF.

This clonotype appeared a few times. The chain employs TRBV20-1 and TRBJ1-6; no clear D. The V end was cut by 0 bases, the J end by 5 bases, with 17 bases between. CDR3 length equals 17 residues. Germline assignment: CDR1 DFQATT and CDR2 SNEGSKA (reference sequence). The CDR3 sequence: CSARDRLTQADNSPLHF. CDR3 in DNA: TGCAGTGCTAGAGACCGTCTCACCCAGGCCGATAATTCACCCCTCCACTTT.

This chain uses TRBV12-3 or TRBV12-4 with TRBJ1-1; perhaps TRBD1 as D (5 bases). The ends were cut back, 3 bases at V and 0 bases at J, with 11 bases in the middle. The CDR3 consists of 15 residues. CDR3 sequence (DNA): TGTGCCAGCAGTTTTGCCGGGGCCCTGAACACTGAAGCTTTCTTT. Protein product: CASSFAGALNTEAFF.

The CDR3 bases are TGTGCCACCAGCACAGCCGGGACAGGCGTTTACAATGAGCAGTACTTC. It yields the protein CATSTAGTGVYNEQYF. V is TRBV15 and J is TRBJ2-1; 8 bases agree with TRBD1. The J call may be faulty, since TRBJ2-7 better matches the DNA end. The length of the CDR3 is 16 residues. Germline V gene lookup returns CDR1 LNHNV and CDR2 YYDKDF (reference sequence).

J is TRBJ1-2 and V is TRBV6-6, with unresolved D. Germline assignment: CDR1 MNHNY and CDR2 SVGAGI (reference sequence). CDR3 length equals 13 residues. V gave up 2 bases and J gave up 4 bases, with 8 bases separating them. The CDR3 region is CASSYHVTYGYTF. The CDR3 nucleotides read TGTGCCAGCAGTTACCACGTGACCTATGGCTACACCTTC.

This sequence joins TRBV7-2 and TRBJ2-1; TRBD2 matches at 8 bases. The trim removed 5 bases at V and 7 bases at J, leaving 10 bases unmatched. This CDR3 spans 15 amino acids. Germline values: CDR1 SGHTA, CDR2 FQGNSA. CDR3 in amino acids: CASSPSGTRPNEQFF. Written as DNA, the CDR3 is TGTGCCAGCAGCCCCTCCGGGACTAGGCCAAATGAGCAGTTCTTC.

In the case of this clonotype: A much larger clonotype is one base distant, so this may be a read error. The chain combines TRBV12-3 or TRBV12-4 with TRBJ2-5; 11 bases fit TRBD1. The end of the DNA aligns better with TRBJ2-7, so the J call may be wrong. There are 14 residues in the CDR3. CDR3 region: CASSTDRGLCEQYF. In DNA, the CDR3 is TGTGCCAGCAGCACGGACAGGGGGCTCTGCGAGCAGTACTTC.

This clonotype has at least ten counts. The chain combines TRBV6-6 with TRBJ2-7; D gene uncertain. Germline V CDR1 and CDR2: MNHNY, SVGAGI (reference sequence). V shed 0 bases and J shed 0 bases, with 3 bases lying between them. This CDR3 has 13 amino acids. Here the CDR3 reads CASSYSDSYEQYF. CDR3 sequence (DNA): TGTGCCAGCAGTTACTCGGACTCCTACGAGCAGTACTTC.

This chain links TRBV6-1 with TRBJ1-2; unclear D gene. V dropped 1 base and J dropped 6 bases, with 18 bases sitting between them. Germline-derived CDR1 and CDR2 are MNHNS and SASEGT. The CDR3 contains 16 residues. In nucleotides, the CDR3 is TGTGCCAGCAGTGAAGTAAATGGAAGGGCCCCTGATGGCTACACCTTC. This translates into CASSEVNGRAPDGYTF.

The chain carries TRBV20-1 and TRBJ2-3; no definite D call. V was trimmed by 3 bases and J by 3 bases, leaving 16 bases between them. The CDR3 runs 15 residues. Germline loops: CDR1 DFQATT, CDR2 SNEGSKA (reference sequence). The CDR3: CSARIREVGTDTQYF. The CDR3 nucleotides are TGCAGTGCTAGGATCCGCGAGGTCGGTACAGATACGCAGTATTTT.

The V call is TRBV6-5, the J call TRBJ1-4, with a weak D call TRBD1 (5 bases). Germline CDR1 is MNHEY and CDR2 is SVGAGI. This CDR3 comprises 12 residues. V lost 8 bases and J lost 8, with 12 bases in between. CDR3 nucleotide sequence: TGTGCCAGCCGGGGCGCAGGGGAAAAACTGTTTTTT. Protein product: CASRGAGEKLFF.

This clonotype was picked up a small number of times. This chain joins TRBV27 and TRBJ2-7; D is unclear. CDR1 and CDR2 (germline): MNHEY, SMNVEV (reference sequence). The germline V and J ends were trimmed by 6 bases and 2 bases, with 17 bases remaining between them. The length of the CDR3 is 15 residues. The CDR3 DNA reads TGTGCCAGCAGCCCTGTCCCCCTAACTCCCTACGAGCAGTACTTC. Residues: CASSPVPLTPYEQYF.